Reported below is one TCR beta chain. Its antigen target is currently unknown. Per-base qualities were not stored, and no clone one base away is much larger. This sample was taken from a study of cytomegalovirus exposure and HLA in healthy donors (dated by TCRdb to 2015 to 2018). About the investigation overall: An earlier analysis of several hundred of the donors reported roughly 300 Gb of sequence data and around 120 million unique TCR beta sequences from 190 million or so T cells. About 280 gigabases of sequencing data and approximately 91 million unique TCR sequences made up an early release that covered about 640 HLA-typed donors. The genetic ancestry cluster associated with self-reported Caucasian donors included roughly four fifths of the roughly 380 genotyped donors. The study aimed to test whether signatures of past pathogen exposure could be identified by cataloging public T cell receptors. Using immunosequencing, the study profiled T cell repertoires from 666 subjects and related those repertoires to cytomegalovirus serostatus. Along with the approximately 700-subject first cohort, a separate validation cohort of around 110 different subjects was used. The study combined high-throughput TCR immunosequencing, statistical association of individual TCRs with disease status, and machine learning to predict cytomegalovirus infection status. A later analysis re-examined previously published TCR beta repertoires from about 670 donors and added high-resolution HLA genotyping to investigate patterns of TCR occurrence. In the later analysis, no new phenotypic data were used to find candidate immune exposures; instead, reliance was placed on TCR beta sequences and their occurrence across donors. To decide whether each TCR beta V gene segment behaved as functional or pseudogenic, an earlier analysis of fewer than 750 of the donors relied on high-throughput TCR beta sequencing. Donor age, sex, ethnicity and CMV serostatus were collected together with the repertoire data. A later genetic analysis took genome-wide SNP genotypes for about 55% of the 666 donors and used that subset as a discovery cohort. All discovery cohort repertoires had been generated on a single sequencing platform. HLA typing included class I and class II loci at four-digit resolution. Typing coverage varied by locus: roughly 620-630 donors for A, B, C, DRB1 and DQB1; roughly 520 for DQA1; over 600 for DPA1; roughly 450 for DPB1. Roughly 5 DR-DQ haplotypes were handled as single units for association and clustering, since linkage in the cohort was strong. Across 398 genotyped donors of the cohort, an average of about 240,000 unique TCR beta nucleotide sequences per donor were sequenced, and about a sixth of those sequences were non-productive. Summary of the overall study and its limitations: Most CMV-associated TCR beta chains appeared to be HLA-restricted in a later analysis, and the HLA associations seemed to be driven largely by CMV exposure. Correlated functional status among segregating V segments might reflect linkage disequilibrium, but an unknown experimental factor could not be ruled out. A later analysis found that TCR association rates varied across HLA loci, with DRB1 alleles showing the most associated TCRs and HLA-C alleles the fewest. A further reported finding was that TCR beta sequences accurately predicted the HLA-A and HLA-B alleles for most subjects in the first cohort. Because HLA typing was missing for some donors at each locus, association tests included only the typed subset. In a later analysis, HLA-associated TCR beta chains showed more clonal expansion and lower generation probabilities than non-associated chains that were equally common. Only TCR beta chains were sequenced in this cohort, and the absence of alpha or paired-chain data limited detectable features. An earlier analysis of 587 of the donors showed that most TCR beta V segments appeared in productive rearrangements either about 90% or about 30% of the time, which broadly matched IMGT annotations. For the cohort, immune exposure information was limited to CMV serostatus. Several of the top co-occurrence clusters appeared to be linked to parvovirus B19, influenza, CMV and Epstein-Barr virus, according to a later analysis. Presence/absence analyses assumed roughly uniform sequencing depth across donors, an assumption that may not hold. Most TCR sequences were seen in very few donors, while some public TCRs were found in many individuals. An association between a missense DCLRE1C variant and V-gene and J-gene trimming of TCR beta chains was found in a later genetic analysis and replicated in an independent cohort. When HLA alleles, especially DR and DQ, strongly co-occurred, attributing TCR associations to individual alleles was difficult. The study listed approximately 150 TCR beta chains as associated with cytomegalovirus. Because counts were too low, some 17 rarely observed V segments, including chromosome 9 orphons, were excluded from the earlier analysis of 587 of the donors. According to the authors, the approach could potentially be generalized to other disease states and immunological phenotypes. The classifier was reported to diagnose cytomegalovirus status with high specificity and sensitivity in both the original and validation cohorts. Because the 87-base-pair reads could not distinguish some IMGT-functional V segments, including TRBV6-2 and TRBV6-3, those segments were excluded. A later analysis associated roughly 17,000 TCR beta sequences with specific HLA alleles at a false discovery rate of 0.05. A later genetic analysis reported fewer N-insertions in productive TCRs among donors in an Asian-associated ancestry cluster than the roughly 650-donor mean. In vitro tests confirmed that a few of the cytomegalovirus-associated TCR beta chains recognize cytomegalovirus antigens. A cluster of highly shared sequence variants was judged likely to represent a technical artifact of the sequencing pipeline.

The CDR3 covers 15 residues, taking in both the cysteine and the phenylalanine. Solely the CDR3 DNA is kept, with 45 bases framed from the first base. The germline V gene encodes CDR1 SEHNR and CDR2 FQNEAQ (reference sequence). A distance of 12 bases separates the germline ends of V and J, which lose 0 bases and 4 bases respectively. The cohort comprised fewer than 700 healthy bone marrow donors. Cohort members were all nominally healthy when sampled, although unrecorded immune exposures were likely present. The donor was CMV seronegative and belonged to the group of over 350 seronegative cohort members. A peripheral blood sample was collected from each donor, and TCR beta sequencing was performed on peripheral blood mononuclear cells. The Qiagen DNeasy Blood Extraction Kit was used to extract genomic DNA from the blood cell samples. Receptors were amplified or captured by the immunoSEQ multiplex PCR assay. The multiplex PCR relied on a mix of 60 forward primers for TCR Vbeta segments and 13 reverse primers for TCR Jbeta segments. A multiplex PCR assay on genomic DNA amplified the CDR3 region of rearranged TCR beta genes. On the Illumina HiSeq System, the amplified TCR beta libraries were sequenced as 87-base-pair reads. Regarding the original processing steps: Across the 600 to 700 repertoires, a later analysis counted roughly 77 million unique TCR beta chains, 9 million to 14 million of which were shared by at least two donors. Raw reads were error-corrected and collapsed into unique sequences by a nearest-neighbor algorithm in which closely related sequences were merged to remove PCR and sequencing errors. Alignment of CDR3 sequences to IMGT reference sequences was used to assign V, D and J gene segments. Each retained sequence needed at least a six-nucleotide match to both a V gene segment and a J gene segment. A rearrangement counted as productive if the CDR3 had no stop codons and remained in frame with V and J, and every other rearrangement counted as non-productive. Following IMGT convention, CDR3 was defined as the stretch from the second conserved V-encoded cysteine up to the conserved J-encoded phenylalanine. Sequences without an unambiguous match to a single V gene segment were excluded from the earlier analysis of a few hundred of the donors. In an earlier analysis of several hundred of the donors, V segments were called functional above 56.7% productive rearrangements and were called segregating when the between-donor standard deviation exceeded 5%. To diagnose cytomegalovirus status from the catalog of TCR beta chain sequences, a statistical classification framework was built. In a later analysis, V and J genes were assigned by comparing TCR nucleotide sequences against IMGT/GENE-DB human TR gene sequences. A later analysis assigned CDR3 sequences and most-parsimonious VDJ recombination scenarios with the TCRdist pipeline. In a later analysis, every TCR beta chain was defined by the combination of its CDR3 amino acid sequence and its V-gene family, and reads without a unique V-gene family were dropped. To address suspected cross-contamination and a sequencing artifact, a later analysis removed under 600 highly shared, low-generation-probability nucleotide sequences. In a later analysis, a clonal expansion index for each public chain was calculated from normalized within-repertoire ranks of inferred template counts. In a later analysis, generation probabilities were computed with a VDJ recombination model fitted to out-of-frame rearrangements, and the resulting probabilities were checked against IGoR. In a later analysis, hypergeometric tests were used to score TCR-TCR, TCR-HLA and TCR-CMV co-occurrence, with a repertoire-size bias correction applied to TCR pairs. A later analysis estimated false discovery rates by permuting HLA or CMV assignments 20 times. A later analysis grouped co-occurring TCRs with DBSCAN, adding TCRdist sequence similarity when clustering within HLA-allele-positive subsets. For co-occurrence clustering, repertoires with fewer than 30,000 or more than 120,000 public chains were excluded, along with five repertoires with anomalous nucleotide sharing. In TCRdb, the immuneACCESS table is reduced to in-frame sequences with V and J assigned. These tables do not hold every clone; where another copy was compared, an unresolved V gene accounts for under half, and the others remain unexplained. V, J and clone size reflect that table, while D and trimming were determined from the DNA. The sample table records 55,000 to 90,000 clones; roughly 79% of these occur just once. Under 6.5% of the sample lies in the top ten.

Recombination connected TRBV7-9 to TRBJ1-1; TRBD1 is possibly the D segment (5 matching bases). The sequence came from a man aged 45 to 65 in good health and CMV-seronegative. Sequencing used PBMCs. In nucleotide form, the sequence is TGTGCCAGCAGCTTAGCAGGGGCGGGGAGCACTGAAGCTTTCTTT. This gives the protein CASSLAGAGSTEAFF.